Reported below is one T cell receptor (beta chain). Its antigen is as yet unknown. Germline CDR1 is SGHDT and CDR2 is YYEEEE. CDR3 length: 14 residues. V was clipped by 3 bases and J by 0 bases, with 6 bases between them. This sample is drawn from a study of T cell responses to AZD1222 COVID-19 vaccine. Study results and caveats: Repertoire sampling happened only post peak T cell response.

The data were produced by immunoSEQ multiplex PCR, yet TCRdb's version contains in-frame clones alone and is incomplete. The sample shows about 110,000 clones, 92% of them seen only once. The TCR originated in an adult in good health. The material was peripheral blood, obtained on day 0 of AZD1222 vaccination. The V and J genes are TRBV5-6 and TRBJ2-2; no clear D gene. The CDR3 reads CASSWAPNTGELFF. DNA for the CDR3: TGTGCCAGCAGCTGGGCCCCGAACACCGGGGAGCTGTTTTTT.